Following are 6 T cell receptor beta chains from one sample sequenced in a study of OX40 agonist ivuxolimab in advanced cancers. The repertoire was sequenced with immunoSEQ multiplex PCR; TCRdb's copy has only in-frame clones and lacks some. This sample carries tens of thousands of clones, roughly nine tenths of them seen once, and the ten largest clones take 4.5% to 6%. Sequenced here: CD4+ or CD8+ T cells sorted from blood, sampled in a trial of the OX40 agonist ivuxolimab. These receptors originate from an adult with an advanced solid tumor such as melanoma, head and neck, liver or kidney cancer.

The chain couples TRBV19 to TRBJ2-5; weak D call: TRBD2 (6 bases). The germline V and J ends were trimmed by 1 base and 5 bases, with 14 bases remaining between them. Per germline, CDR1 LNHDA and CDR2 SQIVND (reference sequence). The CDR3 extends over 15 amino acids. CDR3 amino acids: CASSIVSAGTETQYF. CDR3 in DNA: TGTGCCAGTAGTATAGTGTCGGCCGGGACTGAGACCCAGTACTTC.

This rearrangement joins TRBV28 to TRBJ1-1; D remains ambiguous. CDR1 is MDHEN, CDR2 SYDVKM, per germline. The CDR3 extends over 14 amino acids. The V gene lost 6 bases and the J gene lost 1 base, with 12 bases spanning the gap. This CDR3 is CASSLGGGNTEAFF. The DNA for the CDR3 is TGTGCCAGCAGCCTCGGAGGTGGGAACACTGAAGCTTTCTTT. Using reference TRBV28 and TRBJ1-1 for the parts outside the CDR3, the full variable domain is DVKVTQSSRYLVKRTGEKVFLECVQDMDHENMFWYRQDPGLGLRLIYFSYDVKMKEKGDIPEGYSVSREKKERFSLILESASTNQTSMYLCASSLGGGNTEAFFGQGTRLTVV.

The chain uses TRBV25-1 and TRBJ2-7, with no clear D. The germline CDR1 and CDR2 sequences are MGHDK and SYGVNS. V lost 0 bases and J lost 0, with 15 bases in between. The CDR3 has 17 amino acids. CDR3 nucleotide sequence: TGTGCCAGCAGTGAATACGCGAACACCTTCTACTCCTACGAGCAGTACTTC. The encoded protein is CASSEYANTFYSYEQYF.

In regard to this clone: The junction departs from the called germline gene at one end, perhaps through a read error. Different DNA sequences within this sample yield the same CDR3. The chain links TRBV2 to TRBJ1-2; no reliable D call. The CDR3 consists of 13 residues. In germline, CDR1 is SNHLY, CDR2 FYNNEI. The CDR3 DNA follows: TGTGCCAGCAGTGAGCTTAAGGGTTATGGCTACACCTTT. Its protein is CASSELKGYGYTF.

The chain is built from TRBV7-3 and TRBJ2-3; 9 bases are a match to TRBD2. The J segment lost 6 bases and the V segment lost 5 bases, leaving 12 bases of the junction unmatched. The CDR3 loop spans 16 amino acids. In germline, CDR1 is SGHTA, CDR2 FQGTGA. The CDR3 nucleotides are TGTGCCAGCAGCCCCGTTGGGGCGGGAGGGTTCGATACGCAGTATTTT. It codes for CASSPVGAGGFDTQYF.

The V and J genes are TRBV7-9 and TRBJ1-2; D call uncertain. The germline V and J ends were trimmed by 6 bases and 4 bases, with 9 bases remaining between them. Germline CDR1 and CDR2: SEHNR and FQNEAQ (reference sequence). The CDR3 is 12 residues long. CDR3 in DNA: TGTGCCAGCAGGGACCCGGGCTATGGCTACACCTTC. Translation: CASRDPGYGYTF.